This T cell receptor beta chain derives from a study of relationships among human T cell subsets listed by TCRdb under 2010. A note on the overall study: Eight distinct blood T cell populations were sequenced: pan T, CD8 cytotoxic, regulatory, Th1, Th2, naive plus transitional, activated and memory cells.

The CDR3 holds 14 amino acids from the cysteine to the phenylalanine. The entry retains the CDR3 DNA only, 42 bases that are in frame from base 1. V loses 2 bases of germline sequence and J loses 10 bases, and the interval between the two ends is 15 bases. The receptor library was made with multiplex PCR. Sequencer: 454 GS FLX. TCR alpha and beta CDR3 regions were amplified from mRNA by semiquantitative ARM-PCR. In ARM-PCR, tagged nested gene-specific primers were used first, and communal superprimers then performed exponential amplification. Exonuclease was used to remove the nested primers before the first-round PCR products went through the second amplification round. The amplicons were sequenced on the 454 platform, which can rapidly sequence millions of DNA fragments without cloning bias. An effective read was defined as a read mappable to both V and J germline segments. As for how the authors treated the data: IRmap, which uses pyromap, a Smith-Waterman modification adapted to 454 sequencing errors, was used to assign reads to germline V, D and J segments. D-beta assignments were filtered with cutoffs set at the 99th percentile of alignment scores obtained from simulated random sequences. CDR3 was defined as the amino acids lying between the conserved V-segment Y[YFLI]C motif and the J-segment [FW]GXGT motif. Repertoire diversity was estimated with a compound Poisson process model previously applied to large-scale EST data. A procedure for detecting cross-contamination was used to argue that sample contamination was not the source of the shared CDR3s. TCRdb applied fastp at Q25 and MiXCR to the public reads, then kept only in-frame beta chains. One record per CDR3 amino acid sequence lists the most common genes and DNA. The V and J calls, along with clone size, are taken from TCRdb and not from the paper's own processing. For this sample there are more than 10,000 distinct CDR3 sequences; approximately 67% appear just once. 30% of the sample rests with the top ten.

The CD4+CD25-CD294- flow-through remaining after CD25, CD56 and CD294 bead selections was collected as Th1 cells. Miltenyi superparamagnetic beads coated with subset-specific monoclonal antibodies were used for isolation of the T cell subsets. All T cell populations were isolated from peripheral blood. Ficoll separation was used to obtain mononuclear cells from whole blood, after which anti-CD14 microbeads were used to deplete monocytes. The isolated cell populations were resuspended in RNAprotect reagent immediately. The paper as a whole reports these results and caveats: More than 55% of CD8+ cytotoxic sequences came from clones with more than 100 reads, while the regulatory and Th2 subsets showed few clones of that size. The considerable overlap in CDR3s among Th1, Th2 and regulatory T cells was taken as suggesting that cell fate choices are stochastic. The bead-based sorting could not exclude a CD4+CD8+ double-positive population. No statistically significant differences in V, D and J usage, CDR3 length or N-nucleotide additions were observed among the seven subsets.

About this clonotype: What this receptor recognizes is not known. Per-base qualities were not stored, and no clone one base away is much larger.

The specimen sequenced was CD4+ Th1 cells sorted from blood. The sample's cell subset or site label is to be understood as: CD4+CD25-CD294- T helper 1 cells. This TCR was recovered from a man in his forties or fifties in good health. This receptor chain uses TRBV12-3 or TRBV12-4 and TRBJ2-1; the D gene is perhaps TRBD2, on 6 matching bases. The DNA is TGTGCCAGCAGTTTAAATCGGGAGTTAGGCGAGCAGTTCTTC. It specifies CASSLNRELGEQFF.